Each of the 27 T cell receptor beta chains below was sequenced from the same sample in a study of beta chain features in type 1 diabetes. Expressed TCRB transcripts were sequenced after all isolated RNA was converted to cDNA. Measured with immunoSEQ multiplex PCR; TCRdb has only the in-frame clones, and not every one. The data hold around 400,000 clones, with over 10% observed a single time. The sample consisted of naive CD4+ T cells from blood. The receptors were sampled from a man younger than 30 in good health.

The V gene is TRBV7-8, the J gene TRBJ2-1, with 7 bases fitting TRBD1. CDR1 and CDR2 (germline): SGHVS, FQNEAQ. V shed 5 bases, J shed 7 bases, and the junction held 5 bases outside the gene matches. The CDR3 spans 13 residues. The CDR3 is CASSPQQGNEQFF. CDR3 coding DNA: TGTGCCAGCAGCCCGCAACAGGGGAATGAGCAGTTCTTC.

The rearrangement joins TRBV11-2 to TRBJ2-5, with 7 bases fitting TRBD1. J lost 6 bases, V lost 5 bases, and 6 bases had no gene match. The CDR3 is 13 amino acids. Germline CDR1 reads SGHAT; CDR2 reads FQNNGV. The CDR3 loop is CASSPQGSKTQYF. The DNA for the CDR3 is TGTGCCAGCAGCCCACAGGGGTCGAAGACCCAGTACTTC.

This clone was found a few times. The CDR3 DNA is TGTGCCAGCAAGGACACCGCGTCTGAAGCTTTCTTT. Its translation is CASKDTASEAFF. V is TRBV2 and J is TRBJ1-1; tentatively, D is TRBD1 (5 bases). With 7 bases removed from V and 6 bases from J, the gap between germline ends came to 12 bases. The CDR3 covers 12 residues. Looked up from germline, CDR1 is SNHLY and CDR2 is FYNNEI.

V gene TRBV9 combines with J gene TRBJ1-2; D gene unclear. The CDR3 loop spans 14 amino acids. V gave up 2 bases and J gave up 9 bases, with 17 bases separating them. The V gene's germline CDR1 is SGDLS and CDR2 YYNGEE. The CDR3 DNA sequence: TGTGCCAGCAGCGTGGAGGACGGCGCCCTTCGCTACACCTTC. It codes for CASSVEDGALRYTF. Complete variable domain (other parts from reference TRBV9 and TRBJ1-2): DSGVTQTPKHLITATGQRVTLRCSPRSGDLSVYWYQQSLDQGLQFLIQYYNGEERAKGNILERFSAQQFPDLHSELNLSSLELGDSALYFCASSVEDGALRYTFGSGTRLTVV.

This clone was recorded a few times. DNA of the CDR3: TGCAGCGTTGGGGGGGGAACCGGGGAGCTGTTTTTT. It codes for CSVGGGTGELFF. The gene calls are TRBV29-1 and TRBJ2-2; 7 positions agree with TRBD2. The germline V gene encodes CDR1 SQVTM and CDR2 ANQGSEA. The CDR3 has 12 amino acids. With 4 bases clipped from V and 5 bases from J, the junction kept 1 base outside the gene matches.

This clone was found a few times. The DNA for the CDR3 is TGTGCCACCAGCAGAGATCGGACGGGGAGCGGGACCCAGTACTTC. Protein: CATSRDRTGSGTQYF. The genes are TRBV15 and TRBJ2-5; TRBD2 is a possible D gene (5 bases). This CDR3 is built from 15 residues. The germline V and J ends were trimmed by 0 bases and 7 bases, with 15 bases remaining between them. Germline V CDR1 and CDR2: LNHNV, YYDKDF (reference sequence).

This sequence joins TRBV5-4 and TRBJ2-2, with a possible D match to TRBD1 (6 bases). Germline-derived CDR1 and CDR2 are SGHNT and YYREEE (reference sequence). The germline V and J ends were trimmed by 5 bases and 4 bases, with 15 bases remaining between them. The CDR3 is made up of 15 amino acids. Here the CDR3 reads CASRQDRTVTGELFF. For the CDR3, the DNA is TGTGCCAGCAGACAAGACAGGACGGTCACCGGGGAGCTGTTTTTT.

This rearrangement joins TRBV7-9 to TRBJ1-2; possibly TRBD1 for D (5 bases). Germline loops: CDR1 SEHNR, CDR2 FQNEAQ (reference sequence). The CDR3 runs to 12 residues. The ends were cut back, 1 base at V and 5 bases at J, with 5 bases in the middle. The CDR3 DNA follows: TGTGCCAGCAGCTTAGAGGGGTATGGCTACACCTTC. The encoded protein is CASSLEGYGYTF.

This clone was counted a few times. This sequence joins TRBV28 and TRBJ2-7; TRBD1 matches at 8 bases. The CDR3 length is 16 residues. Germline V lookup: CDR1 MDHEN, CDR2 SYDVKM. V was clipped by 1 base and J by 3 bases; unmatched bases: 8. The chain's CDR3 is CASSLSPGTGDYEQYF. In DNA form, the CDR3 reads TGTGCCAGCAGTTTATCCCCCGGGACAGGTGACTACGAGCAGTACTTC.

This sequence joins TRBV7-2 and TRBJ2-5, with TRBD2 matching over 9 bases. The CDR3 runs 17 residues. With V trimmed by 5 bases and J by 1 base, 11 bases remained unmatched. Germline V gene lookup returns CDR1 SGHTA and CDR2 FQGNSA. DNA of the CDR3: TGTGCCAGCAGCCCCTTTGCGGGGGGGACCTTCCAAGAGACCCAGTACTTC. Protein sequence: CASSPFAGGTFQETQYF.

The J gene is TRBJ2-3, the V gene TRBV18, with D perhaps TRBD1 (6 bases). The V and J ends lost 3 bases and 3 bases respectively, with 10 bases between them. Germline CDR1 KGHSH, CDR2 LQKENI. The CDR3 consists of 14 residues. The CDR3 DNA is TGTGCCAGCTCACCGACAGGTACTACAGATACGCAGTATTTT. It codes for CASSPTGTTDTQYF.

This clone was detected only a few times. CDR3 coding DNA: TGCGCCAGCAGCCCCCGGACAGCCACCTACGAGCAGTACTTC. Amino acid sequence: CASSPRTATYEQYF. The J gene is TRBJ2-7, the V gene TRBV5-1; the D gene is possibly TRBD1 (6 bases). The V and J ends lost 4 bases and 2 bases respectively, with 13 bases between them. CDR1 SGHRS and CDR2 YFSETQ come from the germline V gene. The length of the CDR3 is 14 residues.

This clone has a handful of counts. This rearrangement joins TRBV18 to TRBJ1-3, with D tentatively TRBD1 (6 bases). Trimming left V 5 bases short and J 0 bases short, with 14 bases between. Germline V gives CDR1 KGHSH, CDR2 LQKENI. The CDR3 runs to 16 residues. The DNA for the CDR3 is TGTGCCAGCTCATCGACGACAGGTAGCTCTGGAAACACCATATATTTT. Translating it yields CASSSTTGSSGNTIYF.

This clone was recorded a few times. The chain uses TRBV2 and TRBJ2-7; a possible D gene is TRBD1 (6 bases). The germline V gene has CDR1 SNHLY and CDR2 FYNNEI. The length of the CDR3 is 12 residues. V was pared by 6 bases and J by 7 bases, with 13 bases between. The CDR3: CASRVQGVEQYF. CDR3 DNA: TGTGCCAGCAGGGTACAGGGTGTGGAGCAGTACTTC.

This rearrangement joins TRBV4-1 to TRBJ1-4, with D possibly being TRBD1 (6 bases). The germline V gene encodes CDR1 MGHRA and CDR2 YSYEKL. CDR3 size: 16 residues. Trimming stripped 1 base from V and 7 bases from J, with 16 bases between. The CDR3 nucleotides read TGCGCCAGCAGCCAAGGGGGGCCCCCGAGACGTGAAAAACTGTTTTTT. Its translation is CASSQGGPPRREKLFF.

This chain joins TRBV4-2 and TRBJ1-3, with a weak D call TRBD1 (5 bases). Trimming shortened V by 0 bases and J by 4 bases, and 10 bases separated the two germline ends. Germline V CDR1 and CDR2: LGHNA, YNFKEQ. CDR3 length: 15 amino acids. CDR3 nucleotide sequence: TGTGCCAGCAGCCAAGATGGGGGGAACGGAAACACCATATATTTT. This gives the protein CASSQDGGNGNTIYF.

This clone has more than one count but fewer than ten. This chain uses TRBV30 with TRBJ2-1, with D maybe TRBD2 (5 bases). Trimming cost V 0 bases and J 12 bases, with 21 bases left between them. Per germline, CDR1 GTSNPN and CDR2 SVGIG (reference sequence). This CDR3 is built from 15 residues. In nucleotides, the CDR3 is TGTGCCTGGAGTGTAGCTTATAGAGGCGGAGGTGGGCAGTTCTTC. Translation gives CAWSVAYRGGGGQFF.

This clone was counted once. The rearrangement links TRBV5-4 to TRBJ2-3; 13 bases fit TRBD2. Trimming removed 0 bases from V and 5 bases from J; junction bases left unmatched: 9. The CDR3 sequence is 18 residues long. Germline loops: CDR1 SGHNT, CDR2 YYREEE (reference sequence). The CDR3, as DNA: TGTGCCAGCAGCTTGGCCAAAGGGACTAGCGGGGTTGGAGATACGCAGTATTTT. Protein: CASSLAKGTSGVGDTQYF.

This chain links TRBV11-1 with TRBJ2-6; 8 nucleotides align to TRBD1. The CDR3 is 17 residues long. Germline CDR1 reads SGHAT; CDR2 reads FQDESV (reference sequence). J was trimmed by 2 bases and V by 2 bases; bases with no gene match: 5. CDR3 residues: CASSLWPRGPGANVLTF. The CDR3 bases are TGTGCCAGCAGCTTATGGCCCAGGGGGCCTGGGGCCAACGTCCTGACTTTC.

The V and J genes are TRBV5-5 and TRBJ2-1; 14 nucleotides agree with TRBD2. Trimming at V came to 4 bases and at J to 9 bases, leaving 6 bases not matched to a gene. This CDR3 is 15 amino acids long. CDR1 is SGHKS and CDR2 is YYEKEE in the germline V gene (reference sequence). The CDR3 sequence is CASSIRLAGGGEQFF. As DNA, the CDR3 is TGTGCCAGCAGCATCCGACTAGCGGGGGGGGGTGAGCAGTTCTTC.

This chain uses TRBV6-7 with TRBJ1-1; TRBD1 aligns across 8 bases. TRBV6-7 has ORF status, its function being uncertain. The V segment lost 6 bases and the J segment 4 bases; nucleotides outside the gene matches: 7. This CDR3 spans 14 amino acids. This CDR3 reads CASRDREWGTEAFF. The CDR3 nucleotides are TGTGCCAGCAGGGACAGGGAATGGGGCACTGAAGCTTTCTTT.

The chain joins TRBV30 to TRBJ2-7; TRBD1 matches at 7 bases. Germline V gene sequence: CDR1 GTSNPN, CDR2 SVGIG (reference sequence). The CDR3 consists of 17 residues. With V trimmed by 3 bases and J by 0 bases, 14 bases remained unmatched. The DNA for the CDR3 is TGTGCCTGGAGGAGAATAAGACAGGGCGCAAACTCCTACGAGCAGTACTTC. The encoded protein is CAWRRIRQGANSYEQYF. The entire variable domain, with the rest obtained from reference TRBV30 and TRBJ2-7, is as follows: SQTIHQWPATLVQPVGSPLSLECTVEGTSNPNLYWYRQAAGRGLQLLFYSVGIGQISSEVPQNLSASRPQDRQFILSSKKLLLSDSGFYLCAWRRIRQGANSYEQYFGPGTRLTVT.

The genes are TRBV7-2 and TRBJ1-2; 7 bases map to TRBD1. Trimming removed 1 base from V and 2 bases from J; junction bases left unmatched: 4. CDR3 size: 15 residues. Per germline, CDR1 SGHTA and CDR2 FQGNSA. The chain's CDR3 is CASSLVGQMNYGYTF. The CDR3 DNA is TGTGCCAGCAGCTTAGTGGGACAGATGAACTATGGCTACACCTTC.

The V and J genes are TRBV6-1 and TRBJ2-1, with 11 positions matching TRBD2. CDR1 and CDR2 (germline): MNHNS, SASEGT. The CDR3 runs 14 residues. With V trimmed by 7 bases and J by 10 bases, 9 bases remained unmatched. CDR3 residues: CASTVVAGGREQFF. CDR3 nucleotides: TGTGCCAGCACCGTGGTAGCGGGGGGGCGCGAGCAGTTCTTC.

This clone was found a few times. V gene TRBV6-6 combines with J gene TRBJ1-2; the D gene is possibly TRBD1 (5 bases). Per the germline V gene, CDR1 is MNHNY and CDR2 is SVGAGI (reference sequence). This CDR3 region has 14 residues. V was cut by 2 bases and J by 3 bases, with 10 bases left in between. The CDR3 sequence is CASSYADSHYGYTF. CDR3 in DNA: TGTGCCAGCAGTTACGCTGACAGCCACTATGGCTACACCTTC.

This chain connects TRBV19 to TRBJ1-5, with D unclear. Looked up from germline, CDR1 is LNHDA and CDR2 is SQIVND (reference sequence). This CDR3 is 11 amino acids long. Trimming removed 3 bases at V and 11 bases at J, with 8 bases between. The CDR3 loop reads CASSIHEAQHF. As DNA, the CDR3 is TGTGCCAGTAGTATTCATGAGGCCCAGCATTTT.

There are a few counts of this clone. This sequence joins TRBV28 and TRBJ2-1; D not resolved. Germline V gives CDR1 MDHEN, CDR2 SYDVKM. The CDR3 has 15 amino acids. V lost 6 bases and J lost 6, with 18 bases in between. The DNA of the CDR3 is TGTGCCAGCAGCGTCGACACAAGCATCGGCAATGAGCAGTTCTTC. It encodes CASSVDTSIGNEQFF.